This T cell receptor beta chain came from a study of shared clonotypes between healthy human individuals. The CDR3 has 16 residues. The J segment lost 2 bases and the V segment lost 4 bases, leaving 5 bases of the junction unmatched. Germline lookup yields CDR1 SGDLS and CDR2 YYNGEE. Generated by immunoSEQ multiplex PCR, the TCRdb table keeps only in-frame clones and is missing some. The sample holds 1.6 million or so clones; approximately 98.5% are singletons and the top ten take 0.36%. Sequenced sample: naive CD4+ T cells sorted from blood. Subset given: CD45RA+ positively selected. The V call is TRBV9, the J call TRBJ2-4, with TRBD1 matching over 11 bases. This TCR was sampled from a man aged 25-40 years in good health. CDR3 in DNA: TGTGCCAGCAGCTTCGGACAGGGGGCGCCCAAAAACATTCAGTACTTC. Amino acids: CASSFGQGAPKNIQYF.